This section outlines one TCR beta chain sequence together with its context. Here immunoSEQ multiplex PCR was the method, and the copy in TCRdb shows in-frame clones only, minus some. The sample carries approximately 90,000 clones, approximately 89% recorded once. This entry belongs to a study of T cell changes during pregnancy in multiple sclerosis. V was cut by 0 bases and J by 9 bases, with 9 bases left in between. The CDR3 totals 13 residues. Germline V CDR1 and CDR2: MNHNY, SVGAGI (reference sequence). This clonotype was obtained from a female donor with multiple sclerosis, enrolled in a pregnancy study. The chain links TRBV6-6 to TRBJ2-1; TRBD1 is a possible D gene (5 bases). The starting material was peripheral blood, obtained in the first trimester of pregnancy. Written as DNA, the CDR3 is TGTGCCAGCAGTTACTCGACTCAGGGTGAGCAGTTCTTC. It encodes CASSYSTQGEQFF.